The TCR beta chain described here comes from a study of blood T cells in healthy people across ages. Findings and limits, study-wide: Diversity of TCR beta per million T cells declined in a roughly linear way with age.

The CDR3 covers 16 residues. The germline CDR1 and CDR2 sequences are DFQATT and SNEGSKA (reference sequence). Unmatched junction bases numbered 14, after V lost 6 bases and J lost 3 bases. A sample-barcoded 5' primer and a J-beta primer mix were used in a second PCR of roughly 6 to 12 cycles. Each cDNA molecule was tagged by a template-switch adaptor that had 12 random nucleotides. TCRdb reanalysed the 5' RACE reads using MiXCR and keeps one entry per CDR3 protein. Counted here are about 720,000 distinct CDR3 sequences, 20% to 25% occurring once; the ten biggest clones make up under 4.5%. This clonotype was seen at least ten times. Antigen unknown. These data are also associated with another study on T cells of mothers and their children.

This rearrangement joins TRBV20-1 to TRBJ2-1, with TRBD2 matching 7 bases. Sequenced material: blood. The sequence came from a boy younger than 18 in good health. CDR3 region: CSAPRGTTGDYNEQFF. The CDR3 DNA reads TGCAGTGCGCCCCGCGGGACTACCGGGGACTACAATGAGCAGTTCTTC.